This T cell receptor beta chain was found in a study of CD8 T cells in ankylosing spondylitis. Study observations and caveats: A TCR beta motif of about 8 highly homologous variants appeared characteristic of ankylosing spondylitis blood.

Trimming removed 0 bases at V and 8 bases at J, with 14 bases between. The CDR3 is made up of 14 amino acids. Germline lookup yields CDR1 SGHRS and CDR2 YFSETQ. In TCRdb, the 5' RACE reads were re-called with MiXCR into one record per CDR3 protein. The repertoire holds approximately 400,000 distinct CDR3 sequences, with roughly 27% as singletons. For this clonotype: What it binds is not known.

Sequenced material: blood, either unsorted or a sorted T cell fraction (not recorded which). This TCR was recovered from a male donor with ankylosing spondylitis. The rearrangement joins TRBV5-1 to TRBJ1-2; D unresolved. The CDR3 nucleotides are TGCGCCAGCAGCTTGGATGGCCTCCCCTACGGCTACACCTTC. Translated, it gives CASSLDGLPYGYTF.